This T cell receptor (beta chain) derives from a study of identical twins. Study outcomes and limitations: Within twin pairs, the out-of-frame alpha sequences they shared showed excess low generation probability.

This CDR3 has 16 amino acids. CDR1 SGHVS and CDR2 FQNEAQ come from the germline V gene. TCRdb itself ran the 5' RACE reads through MiXCR, one entry per CDR3 protein. The top ten clones hold about 1.6% of a sample with about 890,000 distinct CDR3 sequences, about 12% of them seen once. In this sample, this clonotype turned up a few times. Its specificity is not known. At one boundary the junction diverges from the germline segment, which might be a read error. These data also formed part of another study, on yellow fever vaccine responses in identical twins.

The sequencing input was PBMCs. V usage is TRBV7-8 and J usage is TRBJ2-2, with 12 bases that match TRBD2. This clonotype was sampled from a woman between 18 and 29 years old in good health. CDR3 coding DNA: TGTGCCAGCAGTGCTCGGACTAGCGGGAACGCCGGGGAGCTGTTTTTT. It is translated as CASSARTSGNAGELFF.